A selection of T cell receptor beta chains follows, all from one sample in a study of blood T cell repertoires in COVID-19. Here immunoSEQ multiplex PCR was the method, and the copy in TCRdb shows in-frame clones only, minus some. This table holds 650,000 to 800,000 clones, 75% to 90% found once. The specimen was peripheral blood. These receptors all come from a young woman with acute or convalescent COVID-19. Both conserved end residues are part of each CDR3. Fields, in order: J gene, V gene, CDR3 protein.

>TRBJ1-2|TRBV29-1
CSVQGGTGDSRGYGYTF
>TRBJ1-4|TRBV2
CASSEIRDRGSEKLFF
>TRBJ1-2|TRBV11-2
CASHPARVPNYGYTF
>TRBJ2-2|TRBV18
CASSHIQVQNTGELFF
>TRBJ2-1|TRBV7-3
CASSEIGLAGYEQFF
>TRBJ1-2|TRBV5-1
CASSPDLGGNYGYTF
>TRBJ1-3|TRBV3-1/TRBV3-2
CASSRRTIRSGNTIYF
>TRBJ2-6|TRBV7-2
CASSLALASSGANVLTF
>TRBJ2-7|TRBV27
CASSARGSYEQYF
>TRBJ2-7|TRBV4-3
CASSPTTGGVEQYF
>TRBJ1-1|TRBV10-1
CASSEPSTGYGTEAFF
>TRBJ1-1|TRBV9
CASSVVEGGTEAFF
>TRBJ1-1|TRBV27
CASSSRVPRTEAFF
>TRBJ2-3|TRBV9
CASSVGTSGGDTQYF
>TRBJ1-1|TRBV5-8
CADLNQARTEAFF
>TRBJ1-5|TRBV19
CASSMVQGASKPQHF
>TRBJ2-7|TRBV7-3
CASSPGTGDYEQYF
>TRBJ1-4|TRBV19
CASSSGPRSGEKLFF
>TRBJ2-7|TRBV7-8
CASSLSAGEYEQYF